Listed below are T cell receptor beta chains from one sample, sequenced in a study of T cell repertoires in cytomegalovirus infection. MiXCR, applied by TCRdb to the reads, yields one record per CDR3 protein. The sample lists about 320,000 distinct CDR3 sequences, more than 8% occurring once. The source material was PBMCs. The receptor source for this set is a human donor in good health (CMV status not recorded). Some clones in this sample may be carry-over from other donors' samples. CDR3s include the opening cysteine and the closing phenylalanine or tryptophan. D genes are given only for firm matches. The size field is filled for only some rows; it gives once, few, many or a size class.

j_call v_call clone_size d_call cdr3_nt cdr3_aa
TRBJ2-5 TRBV2 few NA TGTGCCAGCCGCAACAAAGAGTTCGGAGAGACCCAGTACTTC CASRNKEFGETQYF
TRBJ2-1 TRBV25-1 few NA TGTGCCAGCAGGCGAGTCCGACAGGTCGCCTACAATGAGCAGTTCTTC CASRRVRQVAYNEQFF
TRBJ2-2 TRBV7-2 NA TRBD2 TGTGCCAGCAGCTTAGGATGGCTAGCGGGGGGGCCGACGCTCACCGGGGAGCTGTTTTTT CASSLGWLAGGPTLTGELFF
TRBJ1-5 TRBV7-2 many NA TGTGCCAGCAGCTTACAAGGGAACAGCAATCAGCCCCAGCATTTT CASSLQGNSNQPQHF
TRBJ2-1 TRBV29-1 few NA TGCAGCGTTGTACGAATATCATTCCCAAATGAGCAGTTCTTC CSVVRISFPNEQFF
TRBJ2-1 TRBV6-2/TRBV6-3 many NA TGTGCCAGCAGCGGCCCAGCCGGGCAGTTGGGCTACAATGAGCAGTTCTTC CASSGPAGQLGYNEQFF
TRBJ1-5 TRBV12-3/TRBV12-4 NA NA TGTGCCAGCAGTTTAACAGGGTTGACCAATCAGCCCCAGCATTTT CASSLTGLTNQPQHF
TRBJ2-7 TRBV12-3/TRBV12-4 few TRBD1 TGTGCCAGCAGTGTAGGCGGACAGGGGTTGATCCCCTACGAGCAGTACTTC CASSVGGQGLIPYEQYF
TRBJ2-7 TRBV7-2 few NA TGTGCCAGCAGCTTAGTTTGGGACCGATGGGGCGAGCAGTACTTC CASSLVWDRWGEQYF
TRBJ2-2 TRBV29-1 many TRBD1 TGCAGCGTTGACCCGACAGGGGCGATGACCGGGGAGCTGTTTTTT CSVDPTGAMTGELFF
TRBJ2-7 TRBV15 many NA TGTGCCACCAGCAGAACCCGACAGTATTCGGACGAGCAGTACTTC CATSRTRQYSDEQYF
TRBJ2-7 TRBV6-8 few NA TGTGCCAGCAGCCGGGCCATGAAATGGGAGCAGTACTTC CASSRAMKWEQYF
TRBJ1-2 TRBV7-2 many NA TGTGCCAGCAGCTTAGCGGCCTCTTACTATGGCTACACCTTC CASSLAASYYGYTF
TRBJ2-1 TRBV6-2/TRBV6-3 once NA TGTGTCAGCAGAAACGACGGGAGCTCCTACAATGAGCAGTTCTTC CVSRNDGSSYNEQFF
TRBJ1-1 TRBV7-8 many NA TGTGCCAGCAGCTCCCACGGGGGAAGGACTGAAGCTTTCTTT CASSSHGGRTEAFF
TRBJ2-5 TRBV6-2/TRBV6-3 few TRBD2 TGTGCCATCCAGCGGGGGAAGACCCAGTACTTC CAIQRGKTQYF
TRBJ2-7 TRBV29-1 few TRBD2 TGCAGCGTTAAACTGGGACTAGCGGGAGAGTACGAGCAGTACTTC CSVKLGLAGEYEQYF
TRBJ1-2 TRBV30 NA NA TGTGCCTGGAGTCTCTCAGGGAATGGCTACACCTTC CAWSLSGNGYTF
TRBJ1-1 TRBV7-2 many NA TGTGCCAGCAGCTTAGAGCCCAGGGGCTGGACTGAAGCTTTCTTT CASSLEPRGWTEAFF
TRBJ1-6 TRBV7-2 many NA TGTGCCAGCAGTTTCATGGGTTCACCCCTCCACTTT CASSFMGSPLHF
TRBJ1-1 TRBV7-9 few NA TGTGCCAGCAGCTTAGGGTTTGGGATGAACACTGAAGCTTTCTTT CASSLGFGMNTEAFF
TRBJ2-1 TRBV7-6 few TRBD2 TGTGCCAACAGCCCCAGCGGGAGTACGGGAAATGAGCAGTTCTTC CANSPSGSTGNEQFF
TRBJ1-1 TRBV6-2/TRBV6-3 NA NA TGTGCCAGCAGTTACCCAACAGAGAACACTGAAGCTTTCTTT CASSYPTENTEAFF
TRBJ1-5 TRBV6-2/TRBV6-3 few NA TGTGCCAGCAGTTACTACCGGTCTCCCAATCAGCCCCAGCATTTT CASSYYRSPNQPQHF
TRBJ2-5 TRBV4-2 NA TRBD1 TGTGCCAGCAGCCAAGGGGGACAGATCGGAGAGACCCAGTACTTC CASSQGGQIGETQYF